The 16 T cell receptor beta chains presented below share a single source sample, sequenced in a study of T cell responses to AZD1222 COVID-19 vaccine. Sequencing used immunoSEQ multiplex PCR; TCRdb keeps in-frame clones, though not all of them. The repertoire holds 110,000 to 150,000 clones, about nine tenths seen once, with 1.5% to 2% in the top ten. The specimen was peripheral blood, collected on day 0 of AZD1222 vaccination. The receptors stem from an adult in good health.

CDR3 nucleotides: TGTGCCAGCAGTTTCTCCTGGATGGCTAATGAAAAACTGTTTTTT. This gives the protein CASSFSWMANEKLFF. The chain joins TRBV28 to TRBJ1-4, with D hard to call. Trimming removed 3 bases at V and 3 bases at J, with 11 bases between. This CDR3 is built from 15 residues. Germline CDR1 reads MDHEN; CDR2 reads SYDVKM.

The chain recombines TRBV3-1 (or the pseudogene TRBV3-2) with TRBJ2-1; 10 bases are a match to TRBD2. The CDR3 is 13 residues long. Losses at the gene ends were 9 bases for V and 9 bases for J; bases not matched to a gene: 8. Looked up from germline, CDR1 is LGHDT and CDR2 is YNNKEL (reference sequence). CDR3 region: CASSSGRNGEQFF. CDR3 coding DNA: TGTGCCAGTTCTAGCGGGAGAAACGGTGAGCAGTTCTTC.

This sequence joins TRBV3-1 (or the pseudogene TRBV3-2) and TRBJ2-3, with D possibly TRBD2 on 6 matching bases. CDR1 and CDR2 from the germline V gene are LGHDT and YNNKEL (reference sequence). Deletions cut 0 bases from V and 0 bases from J, with 16 bases between. The CDR3 contains 18 residues. The CDR3 spells CASSQEDSPGTSTDTQYF. DNA of the CDR3: TGTGCCAGCAGCCAAGAGGACTCACCCGGGACTAGCACAGATACGCAGTATTTT.

The V gene is TRBV11-2, the J gene TRBJ2-2; 9 bases agree with TRBD2. There are 15 residues in the CDR3. Germline V gives CDR1 SGHAT, CDR2 FQNNGV. The ends lost 5 bases at V and 1 base at J; junction bases unmatched: 2. This CDR3 reads CASSPLAGNTGELFF. CDR3 coding DNA: TGTGCCAGCAGCCCACTAGCGGGGAACACCGGGGAGCTGTTTTTT.

This clone was seen a single time. In DNA form, the CDR3 reads TGTGCATGGGACAGGTGGGGCCAAGAGACCCAGTACTTC. This encodes CAWDRWGQETQYF. This chain joins TRBV30 and TRBJ2-5; the match to TRBD1 covers 8 bases. Germline V lookup: CDR1 GTSNPN, CDR2 SVGIG (reference sequence). The CDR3 is 13 residues long.

The chain links TRBV27 to TRBJ1-2; no firm D call. This CDR3 has 14 residues. Germline V gene data show CDR1 as MNHEY and CDR2 as SMNVEV (reference sequence). Trimming pared 5 bases from V and 4 bases from J, leaving 14 bases between. The CDR3 reads CASSPTRPGYGYTF. In nucleotides, the CDR3 is TGTGCCAGCAGTCCCACCAGGCCGGGCTATGGCTACACCTTC.

The J gene is TRBJ2-7, the V gene TRBV4-1, with D perhaps being TRBD1 or TRBD2 (5 bases each). In germline, CDR1 is MGHRA, CDR2 YSYEKL. V was clipped by 1 base and J by 6 bases, with 22 bases between them. This CDR3 contains 17 residues. CDR3 residues: CASSQVIREPPFFEQYF. CDR3 sequence (DNA): TGCGCCAGCAGCCAAGTGATCAGGGAGCCCCCCTTTTTCGAGCAGTACTTC.

The J gene is TRBJ2-7, the V gene TRBV2; D is ambiguous. V lost 5 bases and J 0 bases, leaving 11 bases between the germline ends. The CDR3 is 14 amino acids. Per germline, CDR1 SNHLY and CDR2 FYNNEI. The CDR3 sequence is CASSSLPSSYEQYF. The CDR3 region has the DNA TGTGCCAGCAGTTCACTTCCCAGCTCCTACGAGCAGTACTTC. The full variable domain, with the rest looked up from reference TRBV2 and TRBJ2-7, is EPEVTQTPSHQVTQMGQEVILRCVPISNHLYFYWYRQILGQKVEFLVSFYNNEISEKSEIFDDQFSVERPDGSNFTLKIRSTKLEDSAMYFCASSSLPSSYEQYFGPGTRLTVT.

V and J are TRBV2 and TRBJ2-7, with a tentative D call TRBD2 (5 bases). Germline V lookup: CDR1 SNHLY, CDR2 FYNNEI. V was cut by 6 bases and J by 2 bases, with 14 bases left in between. The CDR3 is 14 residues long. As DNA, the CDR3 is TGTGCCAGCAGGAGAGGGTTCCTAGCCTACGAGCAGTACTTC. Amino acids: CASRRGFLAYEQYF. Supplemented by reference TRBV2 and TRBJ2-7, the full variable domain reads EPEVTQTPSHQVTQMGQEVILRCVPISNHLYFYWYRQILGQKVEFLVSFYNNEISEKSEIFDDQFSVERPDGSNFTLKIRSTKLEDSAMYFCASRRGFLAYEQYFGPGTRLTVT.

The V call is TRBV20-1, the J call TRBJ2-3; the match to TRBD2 covers 8 bases. The CDR3 is 16 amino acids. After removal of 3 bases from V and 2 bases from J, the junction contained 10 bases not matched to a gene. Germline CDR1 is DFQATT and CDR2 is SNEGSKA (reference sequence). CDR3 coding DNA: TGCAGTGCTAGTTCCTTCGCGGGAGGCAACACAGATACGCAGTATTTT. Its translation: CSASSFAGGNTDTQYF.

The rearrangement uses TRBV3-1 (or the pseudogene TRBV3-2) and TRBJ2-7; 9 bases align to TRBD2. The CDR3 extends over 20 amino acids. Looked up from germline, CDR1 is LGHDT and CDR2 is YNNKEL (reference sequence). J was trimmed by 2 bases and V by 0 bases; bases with no gene match: 17. The DNA for the CDR3 is TGTGCCAGCAGCCAAGATCAGGTGCGTCGGCTAGCGGGACCCCCCTACGAGCAGTACTTC. This translates into CASSQDQVRRLAGPPYEQYF.

V gene TRBV18 combines with J gene TRBJ2-2; the D is unclear. The CDR3 sequence is 13 residues long. Trimming left V 1 base short and J 6 bases short, with 6 bases between. CDR1 KGHSH and CDR2 LQKENI come from the germline V gene. The CDR3 reads CASSPRESGELFF. The CDR3 DNA reads TGTGCCAGCTCACCACGAGAATCCGGGGAGCTGTTTTTT. Drawing the rest from reference TRBV18 and TRBJ2-2, the complete variable domain is NAGVMQNPRHLVRRRGQEARLRCSPMKGHSHVYWYRQLPEEGLKFMVYLQKENIIDESGMPKERFSAEFPKEGPSILRIQQVVRGDSAAYFCASSPRESGELFFGEGSRLTVL.

The chain employs TRBV5-1 and TRBJ2-7; D ambiguous. The CDR3 length is 15 residues. Germline CDR1 SGHRS, CDR2 YFSETQ. Trimming shortened V by 2 bases and J by 1 base, and 13 bases separated the two germline ends. CDR3 DNA: TGCGCCAGCAGCTTCCCTCCTACTGAGTCCTACGAGCAGTACTTC. Its protein is CASSFPPTESYEQYF.

V gene TRBV3-1 (or the pseudogene TRBV3-2) combines with J gene TRBJ2-1, with D perhaps matching TRBD1 or TRBD2 (5 bases each). Trimming left V 4 bases short and J 0 bases short, with 25 bases between. Germline lookup yields CDR1 LGHDT and CDR2 YNNKEL (reference sequence). The CDR3 covers 20 residues. The CDR3 sequence: CASSPVPTQPGPSSYNEQFF. The CDR3 nucleotides read TGTGCCAGCAGCCCCGTCCCGACGCAACCGGGACCGAGCTCCTACAATGAGCAGTTCTTC.

In the case of this clone: Other DNA sequences in the sample encode the same CDR3. The gene calls are TRBV5-1 and TRBJ1-1; 8 bases fit TRBD1. Per the germline V gene, CDR1 is SGHRS and CDR2 is YFSETQ. The CDR3 covers 14 residues. V lost 4 bases, J lost 1 base, and 3 bases stayed unmatched. The CDR3 coding sequence is TGCGCCAGCAGCCCCGGGACAGGGAACACTGAAGCTTTCTTT. Translating it yields CASSPGTGNTEAFF. Supplemented by reference TRBV5-1 and TRBJ1-1, the full variable domain reads KAGVTQTPRYLIKTRGQQVTLSCSPISGHRSVSWYQQTPGQGLQFLFEYFSETQRNKGNFPGRFSGRQFSNSRSEMNVSTLELGDSALYLCASSPGTGNTEAFFGQGTRLTVV.

The chain joins TRBV28 to TRBJ2-7, with TRBD2 as a possible D gene (5 bases). The CDR3 has 14 amino acids. Germline CDR1 reads MDHEN; CDR2 reads SYDVKM. The V end was cut by 3 bases, the J end by 4 bases, with 13 bases between. The CDR3 DNA follows: TGTGCCAGCAGTTTCCTAGAGGGCGGTTACGAGCAGTACTTC. This translates into CASSFLEGGYEQYF.